The 18 T cell receptor beta chains given below trace back to one sample, sequenced in a study of human T cells and chemical hapten exposure. Regarding time point: patch test 3, about 24 weeks after DPC sensitization. Treatment: therapeutic diphenylcyclopropenone sensitization with weekly scalp DPC. Each CDR3 protein gets one entry after TCRdb re-called the RACE reads with MiXCR. The top ten clones hold about 2.9% of a sample with roughly 100,000 distinct CDR3 sequences, less than 45% of them seen once. Source: whole blood, taken in connection with sensitization to the hapten diphenylcyclopropenone (DPC). These receptors were taken from a man aged 35-49 years with alopecia areata. Some clones in this sample may be carry-over from other donors' samples.

This clonotype was counted a few times. The V gene is TRBV28, the J gene TRBJ2-3; no clear D gene. Trimming took off 5 bases at V and 6 bases at J, with 15 bases between the two ends. Germline CDR1 reads MDHEN; CDR2 reads SYDVKM. The CDR3 has 14 amino acids. The DNA for the CDR3 is TGTGCCAGCAGTCTACCAGCCAAATATGATACGCAGTATTTT. Amino acids: CASSLPAKYDTQYF.

V gene TRBV6-1 combines with J gene TRBJ1-1, with TRBD1 as a possible D gene (5 bases). With 6 bases removed from V and 10 bases from J, the gap between germline ends came to 18 bases. This CDR3 has 13 amino acids. Germline CDR1 is MNHNS and CDR2 is SASEGT. The CDR3 sequence is CASSALDIHGAFF. CDR3 coding DNA: TGTGCCAGCAGCGCCCTGGACATCCATGGAGCTTTCTTT.

This clonotype turned up a few times. This chain links TRBV5-1 with TRBJ2-3; no reliable D call. V was trimmed by 2 bases and J by 5 bases, leaving 9 bases between them. The CDR3 length is 13 residues. Germline loops: CDR1 SGHRS, CDR2 YFSETQ. The CDR3 is CASSLLTGDTQYF. The CDR3 coding sequence is TGCGCCAGCAGCTTACTTACTGGAGATACGCAGTATTTT.

The chain employs TRBV20-1 and TRBJ2-1, with 14 bases lining up with TRBD2. This CDR3 comprises 16 residues. Trimming at V came to 5 bases and at J to 10 bases, leaving 13 bases not matched to a gene. Germline V gene lookup returns CDR1 DFQATT and CDR2 SNEGSKA (reference sequence). The DNA for the CDR3 is TGCAGTGCTTCTACCACCGGGACTAGCGGGAGTCTGGAGCAGTTCTTC. Residues: CSASTTGTSGSLEQFF.

The J gene is TRBJ2-1, the V gene TRBV24-1; D possibly corresponds to TRBD1 (6 bases). CDR1 KGHDR and CDR2 SFDVKD come from the germline V gene. V lost 10 bases, J lost 4 bases, and 13 bases lay in between. CDR3 size: 13 residues. CDR3 residues: CATSGHLYNEQFF. The CDR3 DNA follows: TGTGCCACATCGGGACATCTATACAATGAGCAGTTCTTC.

This clonotype has a handful of counts. The gene calls are TRBV29-1 and TRBJ2-3, with a possible D match to TRBD2 (6 bases). Germline V CDR1 and CDR2: SQVTM, ANQGSEA. CDR3 length: 14 amino acids. V lost 6 bases, J lost 1 base, and 14 bases lay in between. The CDR3 protein is CSVSGSEGTDTQYF. In nucleotides, the CDR3 is TGCAGCGTGTCCGGGAGTGAGGGCACAGATACGCAGTATTTT.

On this clonotype itself: This clone may be a read error of a much larger clone one base away. The chain couples TRBV7-9 to TRBJ2-7; TRBD2 matches at 7 bases. Germline trimming cut 5 bases from V and 0 bases from J; bases unmatched to any gene: 10. The CDR3 has 16 residues. From germline, CDR1 is SEHNR and CDR2 FQNEAQ (reference sequence). The CDR3 DNA sequence: TGTGCCAGCAGCCTCTTCGGCGGGAGCGACTCCTACGAGCAGTACGTC. Translation gives CASSLFGGSDSYEQYV.

This chain joins TRBV7-2 and TRBJ2-3; 13 bases align to TRBD2. V lost 7 bases to trimming and J lost 5 bases; unmatched junction nucleotides: 3. The V gene's germline CDR1 is SGHTA and CDR2 FQGNSA. The CDR3 consists of 14 residues. The CDR3 DNA is TGTGCCAGCAAACGGACTAGCGGGGGAGATACGCAGTATTTT. Its protein is CASKRTSGGDTQYF.

The chain carries TRBV29-1 and TRBJ2-3; tentatively, D is TRBD2 (7 bases). Germline-derived CDR1 and CDR2 are SQVTM and ANQGSEA. This CDR3 is built from 14 residues. Trimming stripped 3 bases from V and 3 bases from J, with 13 bases between. The CDR3 DNA is TGCAGCGTTGATGGGGGGGCAGGGACAGATACGCAGTATTTT. Amino acid sequence: CSVDGGAGTDTQYF.

This clonotype occurred a few times. V gene TRBV12-3 or TRBV12-4 combines with J gene TRBJ2-5, with a possible D match to TRBD2 (5 bases). Trimming stripped 5 bases from V and 5 bases from J, with 12 bases between. The CDR3 loop spans 13 amino acids. CDR3 sequence (DNA): TGTGCCAGCAGTCCAGCCACGGGGGAGACCCAGTACTTC. The encoded protein is CASSPATGETQYF.

The rearrangement uses TRBV15 and TRBJ2-7; TRBD2 agrees at 8 bases. The trim removed 0 bases at V and 1 base at J, leaving 8 bases unmatched. From germline, CDR1 is LNHNV and CDR2 YYDKDF (reference sequence). The length of the CDR3 is 17 residues. CDR3 region: CATSRDRGTRRSYEQYF. CDR3 nucleotide sequence: TGTGCCACCAGCAGAGATCGAGGGACTAGGAGGTCCTACGAGCAGTACTTC. The entire variable domain, with the rest obtained from reference TRBV15 and TRBJ2-7, is as follows: DAMVIQNPRYQVTQFGKPVTLSCSQTLNHNVMYWYQQKSSQAPKLLFHYYDKDFNNEADTPDNFQSRRPNTSFCFLDIRSPGLGDTAMYLCATSRDRGTRRSYEQYFGPGTRLTVT.

This clonotype was seen a few times. The chain carries TRBV18 and TRBJ2-7; D ambiguous. Germline V gene lookup returns CDR1 KGHSH and CDR2 LQKENI. The CDR3 covers 13 residues. The ends were cut back, 3 bases at V and 3 bases at J, with 9 bases in the middle. CDR3 in DNA: TGTGCCAGCTCACCCAACGCGGACTACGAGCAGTACTTC. Translated, it gives CASSPNADYEQYF.

This clonotype has only a few counts. The rearrangement uses TRBV5-1 and TRBJ2-7, with D possibly TRBD1 on 7 matching bases. The CDR3 spans 14 residues. V lost 4 bases, J lost 6 bases, and 17 bases lay in between. Germline loops: CDR1 SGHRS, CDR2 YFSETQ. CDR3 bases: TGCGCCAGCAGCCCGGGGGACAGTGCGGGCGAGCAGTACGTC. Translation: CASSPGDSAGEQYV.

This clonotype has a handful of counts. The chain has TRBV29-1 and TRBJ2-5; TRBD1 matches at 7 bases. Germline V gene lookup returns CDR1 SQVTM and CDR2 ANQGSEA. The CDR3 has 13 amino acids. J was trimmed by 4 bases and V by 3 bases; bases with no gene match: 5. CDR3 DNA: TGCAGCGTTGAGAAGGGGGCTGGAGAGACCCAGTACTTC. This codes for CSVEKGAGETQYF.

This clonotype was counted a few times. This chain connects TRBV2 to TRBJ2-5; 13 bases match TRBD2. V lost 6 bases to trimming and J lost 0 bases; unmatched junction nucleotides: 7. The CDR3 covers 17 residues. CDR1 is SNHLY and CDR2 is FYNNEI in the germline V gene. The CDR3 region has the DNA TGTGCCAGCAGACCTATTGGGACTAGCGGGGACCAAGAGACCCAGTACTTC. This translates into CASRPIGTSGDQETQYF.

This clonotype was seen only a few times. The chain recombines TRBV30 with TRBJ2-1; 12 positions match TRBD2. CDR1 and CDR2 from the germline V gene are GTSNPN and SVGIG (reference sequence). V lost 4 bases and J lost 5; bases outside the gene matches: 3. The length of the CDR3 is 14 residues. CDR3 DNA sequence: TGTGCCTGGAAAACTAGCGGGAGGCACAATGAGCAGTTCTTC. Encoded protein: CAWKTSGRHNEQFF.

This chain links TRBV20-1 with TRBJ1-5, with TRBD1 identical over 8 bases. Germline V gene data show CDR1 as DFQATT and CDR2 as SNEGSKA (reference sequence). Losses at the gene ends were 3 bases for V and 0 bases for J; bases not matched to a gene: 7. CDR3 size: 16 residues. The CDR3 loop is CSARGPGGSSNQPQHF. CDR3 nucleotide sequence: TGCAGTGCTAGGGGACCAGGGGGCTCTAGCAATCAGCCCCAGCATTTT.

This chain links TRBV7-9 with TRBJ1-2; D is uncertain. Germline lookup yields CDR1 SEHNR and CDR2 FQNEAQ (reference sequence). V lost 8 bases, J lost 0 bases, and 13 bases lay in between. The CDR3 has 14 amino acids. This CDR3 reads CASGVRGANYGYTF. The CDR3 bases are TGTGCCAGCGGTGTTCGGGGAGCTAACTATGGCTACACCTTC. Filled out from reference TRBV7-9 and TRBJ1-2, the complete variable domain reads DTGVSQNPRHKITKRGQNVTFRCDPISEHNRLYWYRQTLGQGPEFLTYFQNEAQLEKSRLLSDRFSAERPKGSFSTLEIQRTEQGDSAMYLCASGVRGANYGYTFGSGTRLTVV.